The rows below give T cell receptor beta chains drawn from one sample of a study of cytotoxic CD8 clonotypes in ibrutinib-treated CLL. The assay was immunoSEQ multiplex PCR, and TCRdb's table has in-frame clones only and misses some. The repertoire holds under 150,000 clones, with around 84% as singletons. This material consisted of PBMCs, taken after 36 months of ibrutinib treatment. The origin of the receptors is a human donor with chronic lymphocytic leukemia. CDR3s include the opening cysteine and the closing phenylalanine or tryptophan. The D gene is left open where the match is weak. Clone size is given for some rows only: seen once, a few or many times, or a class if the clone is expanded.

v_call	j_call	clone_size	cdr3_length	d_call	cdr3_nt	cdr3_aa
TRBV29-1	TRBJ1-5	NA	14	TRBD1	TGCAGCGTCTCCCCGGCAGGGGGCGATCAGCCCCAGCATTTT	CSVSPAGGDQPQHF
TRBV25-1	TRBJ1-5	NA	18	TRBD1	TGTGCCAGCAGTGAGTCAGGACCAGGGACAGGAGGAAATCAGCCCCAGCATTTT	CASSESGPGTGGNQPQHF
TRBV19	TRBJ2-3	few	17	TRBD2	TGTGCCAGTAGTATAGGGTTAGCGGGAGGGCCCTCAGATACGCAGTATTTT	CASSIGLAGGPSDTQYF
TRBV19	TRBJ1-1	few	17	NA	TGTGCCAGTAGTATAGGATCCAGGGCTATCGCAGGGACTGAAGCTTTCTTT	CASSIGSRAIAGTEAFF
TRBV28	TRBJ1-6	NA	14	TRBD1	TGTGCCAGCAGCTGGGACAGCTTCGACTTCCCCCTCCACTTT	CASSWDSFDFPLHF
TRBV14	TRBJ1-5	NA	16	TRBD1	TGTGCCAGCAGCCCACAGGGGGCGGAAGGCAATCAGCCCCAGCATTTT	CASSPQGAEGNQPQHF
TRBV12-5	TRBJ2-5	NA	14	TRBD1	TGTGCTAGTGCCCTCCAGGGGGCTACAGAGACCCAGTACTTC	CASALQGATETQYF
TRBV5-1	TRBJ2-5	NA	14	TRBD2	TGCGCCAGCAGCGAAGGACTAGCGGGAGTGACCCAGTACTTC	CASSEGLAGVTQYF
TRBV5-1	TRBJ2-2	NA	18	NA	TGCGCCAGCAGTATAGGAGGTATAGGCAATCAATTCACCGGGGAGCTGTTTTTT	CASSIGGIGNQFTGELFF
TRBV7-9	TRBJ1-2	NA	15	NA	TGTGCCAGCAGCTTGGGACGGGGGACCTCCTATGGCTACACCTTC	CASSLGRGTSYGYTF
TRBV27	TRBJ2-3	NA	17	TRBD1	TGTGCCAGCAGGACAGGGGTGGGTCGGGCTGCCCCAGATACGCAGTATTTT	CASRTGVGRAAPDTQYF
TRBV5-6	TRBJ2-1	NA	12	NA	TGTGCCAGCAGCTGGGAATTCGGTGAGCAGTTCTTC	CASSWEFGEQFF
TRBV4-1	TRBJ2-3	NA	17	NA	TGCGCCAGCAGCCCCCTCTTCCGGCGGGCGAGCACAGATACGCAGTATTTT	CASSPLFRRASTDTQYF
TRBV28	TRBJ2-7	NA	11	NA	TGTGCCAGCAGGTCGAAAGGCGGGCAGTACTTC	CASRSKGGQYF
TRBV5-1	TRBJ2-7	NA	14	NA	TGCGCCAGCAGCTTCCAGGGACAAAACTACGAGCAGTACTTC	CASSFQGQNYEQYF
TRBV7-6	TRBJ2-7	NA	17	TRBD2	TGTGCCAGCAGCTTAGATTCCCGGGGACTAGCTCTCCACGAGCAGTACTTC	CASSLDSRGLALHEQYF
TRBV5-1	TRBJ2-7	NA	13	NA	TGCGCCAGCAGCTTGCCCAGGCTCTACGAGCAGTACTTC	CASSLPRLYEQYF
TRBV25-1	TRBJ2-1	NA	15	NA	TGTGCCACCGGGGATTCAGGGGTCATCAACAATGAGCAGTTCTTC	CATGDSGVINNEQFF
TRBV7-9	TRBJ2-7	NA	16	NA	TGTGCCAGCAGCTTAGACTTCGGCAGGGTGACCTACGAGCAGTACTTC	CASSLDFGRVTYEQYF
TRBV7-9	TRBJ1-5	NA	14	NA	TGTGCCAGCAGCTTGTCGGGAGGCCATCAGCCCCAGCATTTT	CASSLSGGHQPQHF
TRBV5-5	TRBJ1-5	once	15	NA	TGTGCCAGCAGCCGCCGACAGAATAGCAATCAGCCCCAGCATTTT	CASSRRQNSNQPQHF
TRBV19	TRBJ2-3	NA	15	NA	TGTGCCAGTCGGCTCGGGGCGGCCAGCACAGATACGCAGTATTTT	CASRLGAASTDTQYF
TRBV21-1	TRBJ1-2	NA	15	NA	TGTGCCAGCAGCAAAGCGGCCCGGCACGAATATGGCTACACCTTC	CASSKAARHEYGYTF
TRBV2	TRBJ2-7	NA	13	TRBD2	TGTGCCAGCACTGGACTAGCGGCCTACGAGCAGTACTTC	CASTGLAAYEQYF
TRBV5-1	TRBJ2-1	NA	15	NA	TGCGCCAGCAGATCCGGCGGTAGCTCCTACAATGAGCAGTTCTTC	CASRSGGSSYNEQFF
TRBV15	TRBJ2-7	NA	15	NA	TGTGCCACCAGCAGACCTCACCAGCCAGGCCACGAGCAGTACTTC	CATSRPHQPGHEQYF
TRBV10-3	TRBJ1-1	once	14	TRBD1	TGTGCCATCAGCAGACAGGGACTGAACACTGAAGCTTTCTTT	CAISRQGLNTEAFF
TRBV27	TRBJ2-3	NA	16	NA	TGTGCCAGCAGTGCCATCTATCGCGGTCCCACAGATACGCAGTATTTT	CASSAIYRGPTDTQYF
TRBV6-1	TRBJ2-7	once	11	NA	TGTGCCAGCAGTCGGGAGTGGGAGCAGTACTTC	CASSREWEQYF
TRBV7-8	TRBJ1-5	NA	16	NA	TGTGCCAGCAGCTTAGGGGCAGGGTATAGCAATCAGCCCCAGCATTTT	CASSLGAGYSNQPQHF
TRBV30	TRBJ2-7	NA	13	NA	TGTGCCTGGAGCGTAGGGAGCTCCTACGAGCAGTACTTC	CAWSVGSSYEQYF
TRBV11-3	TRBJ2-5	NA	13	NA	TGTGCCAGCAGCTTAGGGAGGCAAGAGACCCAGTACTTC	CASSLGRQETQYF
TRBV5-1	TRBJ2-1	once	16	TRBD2	TGCGCCAGCAGCTTGTTCCCGCTAGCGGGTTCTAATGAGCAGTTCTTC	CASSLFPLAGSNEQFF
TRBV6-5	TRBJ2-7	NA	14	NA	TGTGCCAGCAGTGACCGGGACACCTCCTACGAGCAGTACTTC	CASSDRDTSYEQYF
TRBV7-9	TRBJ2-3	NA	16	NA	TGTGCCAGCAGCTTCAGGGCGGGGGCAAACACAGATACGCAGTATTTT	CASSFRAGANTDTQYF
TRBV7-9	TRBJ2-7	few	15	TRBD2	TGTGCCAGCAGCGAGGGGGGGACTAGCATTTACGAGCAGTACTTC	CASSEGGTSIYEQYF
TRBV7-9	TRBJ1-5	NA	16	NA	TGTGCCAGCAGCTTAGTTCGTAGCCAGGATAATCAGCCCCAGCATTTT	CASSLVRSQDNQPQHF